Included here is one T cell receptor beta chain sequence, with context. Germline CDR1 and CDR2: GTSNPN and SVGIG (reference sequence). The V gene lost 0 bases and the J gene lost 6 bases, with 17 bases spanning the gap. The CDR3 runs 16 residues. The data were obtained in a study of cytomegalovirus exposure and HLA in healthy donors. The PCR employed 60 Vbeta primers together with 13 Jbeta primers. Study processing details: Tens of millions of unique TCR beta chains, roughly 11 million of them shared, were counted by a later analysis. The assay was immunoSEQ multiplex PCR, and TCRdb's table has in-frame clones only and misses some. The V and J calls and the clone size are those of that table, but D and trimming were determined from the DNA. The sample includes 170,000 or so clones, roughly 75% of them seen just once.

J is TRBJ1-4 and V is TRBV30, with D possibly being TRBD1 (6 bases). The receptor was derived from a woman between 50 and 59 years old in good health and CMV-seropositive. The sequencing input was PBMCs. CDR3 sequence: CAWSVSRTDAYEKLFF. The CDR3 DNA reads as TGTGCCTGGAGTGTATCTAGGACAGATGCCTATGAAAAACTGTTTTTT.